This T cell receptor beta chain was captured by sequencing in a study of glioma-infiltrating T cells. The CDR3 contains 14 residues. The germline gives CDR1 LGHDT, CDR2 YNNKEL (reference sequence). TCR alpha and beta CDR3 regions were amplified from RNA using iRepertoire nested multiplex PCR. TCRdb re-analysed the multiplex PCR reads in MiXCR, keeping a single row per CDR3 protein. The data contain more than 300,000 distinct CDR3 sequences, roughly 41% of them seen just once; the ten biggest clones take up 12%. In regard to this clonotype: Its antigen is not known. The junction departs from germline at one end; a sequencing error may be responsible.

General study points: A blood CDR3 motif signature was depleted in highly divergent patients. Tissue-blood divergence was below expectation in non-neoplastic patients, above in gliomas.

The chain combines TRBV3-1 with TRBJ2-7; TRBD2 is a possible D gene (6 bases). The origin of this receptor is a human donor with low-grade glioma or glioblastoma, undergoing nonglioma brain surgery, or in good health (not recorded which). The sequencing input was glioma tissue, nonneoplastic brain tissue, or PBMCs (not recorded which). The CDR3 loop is CATSRDSSSYEQHF. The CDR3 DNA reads TGTGCCACCAGCCGGGACTCCAGCTCTTACGAGCAGCACTTC.